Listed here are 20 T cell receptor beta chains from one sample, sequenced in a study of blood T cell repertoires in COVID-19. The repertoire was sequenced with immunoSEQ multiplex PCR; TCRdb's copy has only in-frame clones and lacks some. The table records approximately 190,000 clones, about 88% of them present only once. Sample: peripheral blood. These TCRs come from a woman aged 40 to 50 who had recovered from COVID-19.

For the CDR3, the DNA is TGTGCCAGTAGTCCGACAGGGGGTCATCAGCCCCAGCATTTT. It codes for CASSPTGGHQPQHF. V gene TRBV19 combines with J gene TRBJ1-5; 9 bases match TRBD1. Germline loops: CDR1 LNHDA, CDR2 SQIVND (reference sequence). This CDR3 region has 14 residues. Trimming took 5 bases from V and 5 from J; bases not matched to a gene: 4.

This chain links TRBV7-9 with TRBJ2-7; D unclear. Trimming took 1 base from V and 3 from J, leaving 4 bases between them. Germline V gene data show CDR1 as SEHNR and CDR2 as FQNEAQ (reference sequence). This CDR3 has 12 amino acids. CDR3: CASSLELYEQYF. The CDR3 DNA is TGTGCCAGCAGCTTAGAGCTCTACGAGCAGTACTTC. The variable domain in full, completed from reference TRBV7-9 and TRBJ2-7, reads DTGVSQNPRHKITKRGQNVTFRCDPISEHNRLYWYRQTLGQGPEFLTYFQNEAQLEKSRLLSDRFSAERPKGSFSTLEIQRTEQGDSAMYLCASSLELYEQYFGPGTRLTVT.

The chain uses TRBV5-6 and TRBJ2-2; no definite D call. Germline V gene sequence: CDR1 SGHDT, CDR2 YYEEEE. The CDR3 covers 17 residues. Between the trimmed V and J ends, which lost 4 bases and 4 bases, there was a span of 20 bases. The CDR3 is CASSESLGAATTGELFF. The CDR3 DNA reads TGTGCCAGCAGCGAGAGTCTAGGTGCGGCGACCACCGGGGAGCTGTTTTTT. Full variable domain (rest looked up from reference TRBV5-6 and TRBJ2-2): DAGVTQSPTHLIKTRGQQVTLRCSPKSGHDTVSWYQQALGQGPQFIFQYYEEEERQRGNFPDRFSGHQFPNYSSELNVNALLLGDSALYLCASSESLGAATTGELFFGEGSRLTVL.

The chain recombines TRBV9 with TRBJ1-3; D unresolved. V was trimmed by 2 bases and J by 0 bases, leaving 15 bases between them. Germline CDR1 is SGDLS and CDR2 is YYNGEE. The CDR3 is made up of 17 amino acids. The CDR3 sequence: CASSVGTDNLSGNTIYF. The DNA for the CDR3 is TGTGCCAGCAGCGTCGGAACAGATAATCTCTCTGGAAACACCATATATTTT.

The DNA of the CDR3 is TGCGCCAGCAGCTTGACAGGGACAGGGGTCACCGGGGAGCTGTTTTTT. As protein: CASSLTGTGVTGELFF. The chain links TRBV5-1 to TRBJ2-2, with TRBD1 matching 10 bases. V shed 1 base, J shed 4 bases, and the junction held 4 bases outside the gene matches. The CDR3 totals 16 residues. Germline V gene sequence: CDR1 SGHRS, CDR2 YFSETQ.

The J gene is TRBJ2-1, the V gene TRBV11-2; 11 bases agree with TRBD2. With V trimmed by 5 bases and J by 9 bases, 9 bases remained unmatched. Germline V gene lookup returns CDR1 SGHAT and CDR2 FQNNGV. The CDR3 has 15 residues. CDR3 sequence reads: CASSLTSGRAGEQFF. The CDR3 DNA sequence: TGTGCCAGCAGCCTAACTAGCGGGAGAGCCGGTGAGCAGTTCTTC. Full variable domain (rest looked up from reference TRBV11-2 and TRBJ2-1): EAGVAQSPRYKIIEKRQSVAFWCNPISGHATLYWYQQILGQGPKLLIQFQNNGVVDDSQLPKDRFSAERLKGVDSTLKIQPAKLEDSAVYLCASSLTSGRAGEQFFGPGTRLTVL.

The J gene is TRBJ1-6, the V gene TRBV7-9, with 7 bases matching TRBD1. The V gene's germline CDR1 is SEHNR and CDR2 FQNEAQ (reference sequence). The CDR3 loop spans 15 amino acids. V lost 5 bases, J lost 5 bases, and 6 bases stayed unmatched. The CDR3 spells CASSPARGNNSPLHF. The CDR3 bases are TGTGCCAGCAGCCCAGCCAGGGGGAATAATTCACCCCTCCACTTT.

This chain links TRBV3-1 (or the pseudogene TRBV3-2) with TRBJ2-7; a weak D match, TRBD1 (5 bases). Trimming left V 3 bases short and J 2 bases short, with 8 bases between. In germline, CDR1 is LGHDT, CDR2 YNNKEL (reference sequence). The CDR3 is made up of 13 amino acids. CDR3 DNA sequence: TGTGCCAGCAGCCATGGCAGGGCCTACGAGCAGTACTTC. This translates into CASSHGRAYEQYF.

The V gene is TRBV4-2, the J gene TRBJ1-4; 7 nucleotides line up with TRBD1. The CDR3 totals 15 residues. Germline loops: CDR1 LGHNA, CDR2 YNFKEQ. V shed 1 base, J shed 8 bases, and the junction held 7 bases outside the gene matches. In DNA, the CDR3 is TGTGCCAGCAGCCAAGTCGCAGGGGGTGGGGAAAAACTGTTTTTT. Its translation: CASSQVAGGGEKLFF.

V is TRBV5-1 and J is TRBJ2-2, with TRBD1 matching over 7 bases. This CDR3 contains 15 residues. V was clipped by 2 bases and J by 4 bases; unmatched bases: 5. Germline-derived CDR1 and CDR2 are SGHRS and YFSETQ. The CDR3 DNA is TGCGCCAGCAGCTTTGACAGGGTCGGCACCGGGGAGCTGTTTTTT. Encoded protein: CASSFDRVGTGELFF.

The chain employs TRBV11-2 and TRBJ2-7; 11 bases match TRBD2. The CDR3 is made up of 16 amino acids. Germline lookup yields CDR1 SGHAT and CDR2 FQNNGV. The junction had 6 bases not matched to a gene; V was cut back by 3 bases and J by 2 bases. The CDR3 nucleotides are TGTGCCAGCAGCTTTCACCTAGCGGGAGGTCCCTACGAGCAGTACTTC. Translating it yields CASSFHLAGGPYEQYF.

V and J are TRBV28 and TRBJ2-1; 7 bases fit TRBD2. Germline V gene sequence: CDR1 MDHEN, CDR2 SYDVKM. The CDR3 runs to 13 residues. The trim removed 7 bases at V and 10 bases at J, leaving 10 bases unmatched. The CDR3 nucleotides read TGTGCCAGCACGGCGGGAGCTACGGCCGAGCAGTTCTTC. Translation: CASTAGATAEQFF.

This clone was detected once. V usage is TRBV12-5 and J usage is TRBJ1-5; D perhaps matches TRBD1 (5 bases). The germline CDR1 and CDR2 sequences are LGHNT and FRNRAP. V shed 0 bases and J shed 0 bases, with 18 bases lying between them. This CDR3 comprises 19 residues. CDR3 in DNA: TGTGCTAGTGGTTTGGTCACTAACGACAGATTATATAGCAATCAGCCCCAGCATTTT. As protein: CASGLVTNDRLYSNQPQHF.

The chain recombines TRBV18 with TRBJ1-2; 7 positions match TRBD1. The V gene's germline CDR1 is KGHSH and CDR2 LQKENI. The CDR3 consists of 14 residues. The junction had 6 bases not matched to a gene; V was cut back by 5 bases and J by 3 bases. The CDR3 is CASSVTGTDYGYTF. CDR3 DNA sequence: TGTGCCAGCTCAGTAACCGGGACAGACTATGGCTACACCTTC.

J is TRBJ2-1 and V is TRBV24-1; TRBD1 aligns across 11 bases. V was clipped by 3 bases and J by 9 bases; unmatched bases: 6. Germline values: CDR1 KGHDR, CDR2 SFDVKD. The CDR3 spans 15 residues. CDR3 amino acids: CATSDTRTGGSEQFF. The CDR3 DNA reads TGTGCCACCAGTGATACGCGGACAGGGGGCAGTGAGCAGTTCTTC.

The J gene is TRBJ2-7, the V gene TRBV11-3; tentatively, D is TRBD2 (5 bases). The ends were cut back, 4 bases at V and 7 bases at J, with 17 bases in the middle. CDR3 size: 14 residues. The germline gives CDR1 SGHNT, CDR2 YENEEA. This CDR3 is CASSSSAVLSEQYF. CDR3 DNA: TGTGCCAGCAGCTCATCAGCGGTCCTCTCGGAGCAGTACTTC.

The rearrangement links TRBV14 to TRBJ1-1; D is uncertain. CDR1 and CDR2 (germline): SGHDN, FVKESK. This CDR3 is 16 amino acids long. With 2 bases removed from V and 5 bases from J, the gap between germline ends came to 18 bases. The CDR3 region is CASSQRGGSGWTEAFF. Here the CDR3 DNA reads TGTGCCAGCAGCCAAAGAGGAGGTTCGGGCTGGACTGAAGCTTTCTTT. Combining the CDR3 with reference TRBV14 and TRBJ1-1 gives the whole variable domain EAGVTQFPSHSVIEKGQTVTLRCDPISGHDNLYWYRRVMGKEIKFLLHFVKESKQDESGMPNNRFLAERTGGTYSTLKVQPAELEDSGVYFCASSQRGGSGWTEAFFGQGTRLTVV.

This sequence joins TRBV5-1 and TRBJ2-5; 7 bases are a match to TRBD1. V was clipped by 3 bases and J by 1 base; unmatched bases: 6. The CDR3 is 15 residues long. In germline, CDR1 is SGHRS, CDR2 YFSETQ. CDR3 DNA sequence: TGCGCCAGCAGCTCCACTGGACAGGCCCAAGAGACCCAGTACTTC. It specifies CASSSTGQAQETQYF.

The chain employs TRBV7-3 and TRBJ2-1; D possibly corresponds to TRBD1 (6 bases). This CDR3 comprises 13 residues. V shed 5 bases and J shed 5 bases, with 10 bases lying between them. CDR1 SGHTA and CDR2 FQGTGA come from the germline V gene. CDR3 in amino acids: CASSVGQHNEQFF. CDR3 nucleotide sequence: TGTGCCAGCAGCGTAGGACAGCACAATGAGCAGTTCTTC.

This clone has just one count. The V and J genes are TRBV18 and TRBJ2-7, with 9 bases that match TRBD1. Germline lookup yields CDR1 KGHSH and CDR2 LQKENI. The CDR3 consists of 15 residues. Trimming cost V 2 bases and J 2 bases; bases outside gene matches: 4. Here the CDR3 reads CASSPFGTGTYEQYF. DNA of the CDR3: TGTGCCAGCTCACCATTCGGGACAGGGACCTACGAGCAGTACTTC.